The 20 T cell receptor beta chains below all came from one sample that was sequenced in a study of T cells in women clearing cervical HPV infection. Here immunoSEQ multiplex PCR was the method, and the copy in TCRdb shows in-frame clones only, minus some. In total, the table holds 30,000 to 45,000 clones. Source material: blood buffy coat. Receptor source: a woman between 18 and 70 years old with a cervical HPV16 infection that either progressed to CIN3+ or cleared (not recorded which).

CDR3 in amino acids: CASSVGPGRKDGQYF. The DNA read from the CDR3 is TGTGCCAGCAGTGTCGGGCCAGGGAGGAAGGATGGT. The rearrangement links TRBV2 to TRBJ2-4, with D perhaps TRBD2 (6 bases). The observed sequence ends 3 residues before the CDR3 terminus, with the missing tail filled in from the germline J gene. CDR1 and CDR2 from the germline V gene are SNHLY and FYNNEI. This CDR3 spans 15 amino acids.

A remark on this clone: Read data end 3 residues before the CDR3 end; the end is taken from the germline J gene. This sequence joins TRBV7-9 and TRBJ1-2; D not resolved. Germline V lookup: CDR1 SEHNR, CDR2 FQNEAQ (reference sequence). The CDR3 has 14 residues. This CDR3 reads CASSLDLAGGEYTF. CDR3 bases read: TGTGCCAGCAGCTTAGATCTAGCGGGTGGCGAA.

As to this clone: Read data end 3 residues before the CDR3 end; the end is taken from the germline J gene. This sequence joins TRBV19 and TRBJ2-5; D might be TRBD2 (6 bases). The CDR3 loop spans 15 amino acids. Germline V gene data show CDR1 as LNHDA and CDR2 as SQIVND (reference sequence). The V end was cut by 3 bases, the J end by 5 bases, with 16 bases between. The CDR3 protein is CASSMGLTEWETQYF. CDR3 DNA, as far as it was read: TGTGCCAGTAGTATGGGACTGACAGAGTGGGAGACC. Using reference TRBV19 and TRBJ2-5 for the parts outside the CDR3, the full variable domain is DGGITQSPKYLFRKEGQNVTLSCEQNLNHDAMYWYRQDPGQGLRLIYYSQIVNDFQKGDIAEGYSVSREKKESFPLTVTSAQKNPTAFYLCASSMGLTEWETQYFGPGTRLLVL.

Comments on this clone: Read coverage stops 3 residues before the CDR3 terminus; the germline J gene supplies the remainder. The chain employs TRBV7-6 and TRBJ2-7; D is perhaps TRBD1 (5 bases). This CDR3 comprises 13 residues. Germline lookup yields CDR1 SGHVS and CDR2 FNYEAQ. Trimming took 3 bases from V and 6 from J, leaving 12 bases between them. The sequenced part of the CDR3 DNA is TGTGCCAGCAGCTTCTCCAGGGATACCGAG. Translation: CASSFSRDTE. The entire CDR3 reads CASSFSRDTEQYF. Combining the CDR3 with reference TRBV7-6 and TRBJ2-7 gives the whole variable domain GAGVSQSPRYKVTKRGQDVALRCDPISGHVSLYWYRQALGQGPEFLTYFNYEAQQDKSGLPNDRFSAERPEGSISTLTIQRTEQRDSAMYRCASSFSRDTEQYFGPGTRLTVT.

Comment on this clone: Read data end 3 residues before the CDR3 end; the end is taken from the germline J gene. The chain couples TRBV13 to TRBJ2-2, with D unclear. The CDR3 loop spans 15 amino acids. CDR1 and CDR2 (germline): PRHDT, FYEKMQ (reference sequence). CDR3 bases read: TGTGCCAGCAGCCCCTGGAGAGCAACTAATGAAAAG. As protein: CASSPWRATNEK. In full, the CDR3 reads CASSPWRATNEKLFF. Drawing the rest from reference TRBV13 and TRBJ2-2, the complete variable domain is AAGVIQSPRHLIKEKRETATLKCYPIPRHDTVYWYQQGPGQDPQFLISFYEKMQSDKGSIPDRFSAQQFSDYHSELNMSSLELGDSALYFCASSPWRATNEKLFFGEGSRLTVL.

Turning to this clone: The read gets to within 3 residues of the CDR3 end, and the germline J gene fills in the rest. This chain links TRBV5-6 with TRBJ1-2; D is unresolved. The CDR3 contains 11 residues. The germline V gene has CDR1 SGHDT and CDR2 YYEEEE. The covered CDR3 bases are TGTGCCAGCAGCTTGGAAAGGGGC. Amino acid sequence: CASSLERG. The whole CDR3 reads CASSLERGYTF.

About this clone: The read ends 3 residues before the CDR3 terminus; that terminus is restored from the germline J gene. V and J are TRBV12-3 or TRBV12-4 and TRBJ2-3, with D perhaps matching TRBD1 (6 bases). With 1 base removed from V and 6 bases from J, the gap between germline ends came to 20 bases. This CDR3 region has 17 residues. The part of the CDR3 DNA that was read is TGTGCCAGCAGTTTAGGGATTGGGTATGGCACAGGGGATACG. This gives the protein CASSLGIGYGTGDT. In full, the CDR3 is CASSLGIGYGTGDTQYF.

As to this clone: The CDR3 extends 3 residues past the end of the read, so its final part is completed from the germline J gene. This chain uses TRBV20-1 with TRBJ2-7; possible D gene TRBD1, 6 bases. The CDR3 has 13 amino acids. V was shortened by 2 bases and J by 4 bases, with 12 bases between the two germline ends. Germline CDR1 reads DFQATT; CDR2 reads SNEGSKA (reference sequence). CDR3 DNA (partial): TGCAGTGCTAGAACGGACAGACAATACGAG. It specifies CSARTDRQYE. The whole CDR3 is CSARTDRQYEQYF.

On this clone: The read stops 3 residues short of the end of the CDR3; the missing end is completed from the germline J gene. The same CDR3 is also encoded by other DNA sequences in this sample. This chain uses TRBV18 with TRBJ1-2, with D uncertain. The CDR3 runs to 17 residues. Germline CDR1 reads KGHSH; CDR2 reads LQKENI. CDR3 residues: CASSLLVAGVGAYDYTF. The DNA read from the CDR3 is TGTGCCAGCTCACTTCTGGTAGCGGGAGTTGGCGCCTACGAC.

Of note for this clone: Read sequence stops 3 residues before the CDR3 end, and the germline J gene provides the missing end. The chain carries TRBV20-1 and TRBJ2-3; 15 positions agree with TRBD2. The CDR3 length is 18 residues. Germline V lookup: CDR1 DFQATT, CDR2 SNEGSKA (reference sequence). V gave up 5 bases and J gave up 2 bases; unmatched junction bases: 11. The CDR3 DNA, read in part, is TGCAGTGCTCCCGCCGGGACTAGCGGGAGGATCGACACAGATACG. Its translation is CSAPAGTSGRIDTDT. The full CDR3 protein reads CSAPAGTSGRIDTDTQYF.

As concerns this clone: From the germline J gene comes the end of the CDR3, since the read stops 3 residues before it. The rearrangement links TRBV7-3 to TRBJ2-2; possible D gene TRBD2, 6 bases. The length of the CDR3 is 16 residues. Trimming removed 6 bases at V and 5 bases at J, with 19 bases between. Per the germline V gene, CDR1 is SGHTA and CDR2 is FQGTGA. The CDR3 DNA, read in part, is TGTGCCAGCAGTTCCCGGCGGGGTTCGCGGACCGGGGAG. As protein: CASSSRRGSRTGE. From start to end, the CDR3 is CASSSRRGSRTGELFF.

CDR3 region: CASSLQNNEQFF. The sequenced CDR3 bases are TGTGCCAGCAGCCTCCAGAATAATGAG. The chain has TRBV7-2 and TRBJ2-1, with D unclear. Coverage ceases 3 residues before the CDR3 finishes, and the germline J gene fills in the end. Trimming took 5 bases from V and 7 from J, leaving 9 bases between them. Per the germline V gene, CDR1 is SGHTA and CDR2 is FQGNSA. There are 12 residues in the CDR3.

The DNA read from the CDR3 is TGCAGTGCCCTACCACAGGGAGATTCACCC. Translated: CSALPQGDSP. The entire CDR3 is CSALPQGDSPLHF. This chain joins TRBV20-1 and TRBJ1-6; perhaps TRBD1 as D (6 bases). The read ends 3 residues before the CDR3 terminus; that terminus is restored from the germline J gene. The CDR3 contains 13 residues. Germline-derived CDR1 and CDR2 are DFQATT and SNEGSKA (reference sequence). Deletions cut 6 bases from V and 8 bases from J, with 14 bases between.

Note on this clone: The CDR3 is cut off 3 residues early in the read; its end comes from the germline J gene. The chain links TRBV7-6 to TRBJ1-2, with D unresolved. The CDR3 runs to 13 residues. Looked up from germline, CDR1 is SGHVS and CDR2 is FNYEAQ. CDR3 amino acids: CASSPGSSYDYTF. The sequenced part of the CDR3 DNA is TGTGCCAGCAGCCCCGGGTCCTCCTACGAC.

Points on this clone: The sequence runs out 3 residues before the end of the CDR3; the remainder is reconstructed from the germline J gene. The V gene is TRBV29-1, the J gene TRBJ2-2; 9 bases match TRBD1. The trim removed 7 bases at V and 7 bases at J, leaving 10 bases unmatched. In germline, CDR1 is SQVTM, CDR2 ANQGSEA. The CDR3 length is 14 residues. The CDR3 loop reads CSGGAGQGIGELFF. The covered CDR3 bases are TGCAGCGGGGGGGCGGGACAGGGAATCGGGGAG.

A note on this clone: The missing CDR3 end, 3 residues past where the read stops, is filled in from the germline J gene. The chain is built from TRBV7-2 and TRBJ2-4; no clear D. With 3 bases removed from V and 1 base from J, the gap between germline ends came to 7 bases. The CDR3 runs 14 residues. Germline values: CDR1 SGHTA, CDR2 FQGNSA. CDR3 sequence reads: CASSFGRAKNIQYF. Incomplete CDR3 DNA: TGTGCCAGCAGCTTTGGCAGGGCCAAAAACATT.

As to this clone: The read halts 3 residues ahead of the CDR3 end, with the missing end drawn from the germline J gene. This rearrangement joins TRBV29-1 to TRBJ1-1, with 7 positions matching TRBD1. The junction had 6 bases not matched to a gene; V was cut back by 5 bases and J by 0 bases. Germline values: CDR1 SQVTM, CDR2 ANQGSEA. CDR3 length equals 14 residues. The CDR3 loop is CSVLDRAMNTEAFF. CDR3 bases read: TGCAGCGTTTTAGACAGGGCTATGAACACTGAA.

With regard to this clone: The CDR3 goes on 3 residues after the read ends, and that part is filled in from the germline J gene. The chain recombines TRBV6-2 or TRBV6-3 with TRBJ2-3, with TRBD2 matching over 8 bases. With 3 bases clipped from V and 4 bases from J, the junction kept 9 bases outside the gene matches. Per the germline V gene, CDR1 is MNHEY and CDR2 is SVGEGT. The CDR3 extends over 16 amino acids. CDR3 sequence reads: CASSYGMSGRADTQYF. The sequenced CDR3 bases are TGTGCCAGCAGTTATGGGATGAGCGGGAGAGCAGATACG.

Notes on this clone: The read ends 3 residues shy of where the CDR3 ends; the end is completed using the germline J gene. The chain recombines TRBV30 with TRBJ2-7; 10 nucleotides line up with TRBD1. Germline V lookup: CDR1 GTSNPN, CDR2 SVGIG (reference sequence). The CDR3 length is 18 residues. V trimming: 3 bases; J trimming: 3 bases; junction bases outside the gene matches: 17. The sequenced CDR3 bases are TGTGCCTGGAGGAGGGGGACAGGGGATTTGAGGGGGCTCTACGAG. The encoded protein is CAWRRGTGDLRGLYE. The CDR3 in full is CAWRRGTGDLRGLYEQYF.

With respect to this clone: The CDR3 goes on 3 residues after the read ends, and that part is filled in from the germline J gene. V gene TRBV20-1 combines with J gene TRBJ2-5; no definite D call. Trimming shortened V by 0 bases and J by 0 bases, and 8 bases separated the two germline ends. The CDR3 totals 14 residues. Germline V CDR1 and CDR2: DFQATT, SNEGSKA (reference sequence). This chain's CDR3 is CSARDSSDQETQYF. Incomplete CDR3 DNA: TGCAGTGCTAGAGATTCCAGCGACCAAGAGACC.